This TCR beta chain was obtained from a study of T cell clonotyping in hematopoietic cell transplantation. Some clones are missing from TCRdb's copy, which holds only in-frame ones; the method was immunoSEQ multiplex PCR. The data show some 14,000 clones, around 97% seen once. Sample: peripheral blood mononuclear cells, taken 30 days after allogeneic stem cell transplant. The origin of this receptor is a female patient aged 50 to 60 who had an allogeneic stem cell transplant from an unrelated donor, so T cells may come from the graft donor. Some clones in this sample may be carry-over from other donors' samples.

The CDR3 sequence: CASSRDTSYGYTF. The CDR3 DNA reads TGTGCCAGCAGCCGGGACACTTCCTATGGCTACACCTTC. The chain combines TRBV7-8 with TRBJ1-2; D perhaps matches TRBD1 (6 bases). V shed 5 bases and J shed 4 bases, with 11 bases lying between them. The CDR3 runs to 13 residues. Germline lookup yields CDR1 SGHVS and CDR2 FQNEAQ. The full variable domain, its missing parts supplied by reference TRBV7-8 and TRBJ1-2, is GAGVSQSPRYKVAKRGQDVALRCDPISGHVSLFWYQQALGQGPEFLTYFQNEAQLDKSGLPSDRFFAERPEGSVSTLKIQRTQQEDSAVYLCASSRDTSYGYTFGSGTRLTVV.